This T cell receptor (beta chain) was documented in a study of blood T cell repertoires in COVID-19. Across the study: In each case, the material was cDNA or gDNA derived from T cells, B-cell-depleted T cells, or PBMCs.

Authors' processing steps: By means of reference gene primer amplification, nucleated cell counts were estimated. TCRdb's copy holds only in-frame clones and misses some; the assay was immunoSEQ multiplex PCR. V and J calls and clone size are as listed in that table; D and trimming were resolved from the DNA. The sample comprises more than 95,000 clones, roughly four fifths of which are singletons, and 4% to 5.5% rests with the top ten. The CDR3 runs to 13 residues. Trimming pared 0 bases from V and 2 bases from J, leaving 5 bases between. Germline V gene lookup returns CDR1 GTSNPN and CDR2 SVGIG (reference sequence).

This TCR derives from a man aged 60-69 years with acute or convalescent COVID-19. This rearrangement joins TRBV30 to TRBJ1-5; D is unclear. The sample was peripheral blood. This chain's CDR3 is CAWSVQGNQPQHF. In DNA form, the CDR3 reads TGTGCCTGGAGTGTGCAGGGCAATCAGCCCCAGCATTTT. Together with reference TRBV30 and TRBJ1-5, the CDR3 gives the full variable domain: SQTIHQWPATLVQPVGSPLSLECTVEGTSNPNLYWYRQAAGRGLQLLFYSVGIGQISSEVPQNLSASRPQDRQFILSSKKLLLSDSGFYLCAWSVQGNQPQHFGDGTRLSIL.